These T cell receptor beta chains were read from a single sample in a study of shared clonotypes between healthy human individuals. Assay: immunoSEQ multiplex PCR; the TCRdb copy retains only in-frame clones and omits some. The sample lists approximately 500,000 clones, 60% to 85% occurring once. The sequenced sample consisted of PBMCs. Receptors were obtained from a woman aged 40 to 50 in good health. Some clones in this sample may be carry-over from other donors' samples. The CDR3 runs from the conserved cysteine through the conserved F or W. Fields, in order: D gene, clone size, V gene, J gene, CDR3 protein, CDR3 DNA. The D gene is left open where the match is weak. Clone size appears in some rows only: once, few, many, or a class for an expanded clone.

>NA|NA|TRBV30|TRBJ2-3
CAWGVQDTQYF
TGTGCCTGGGGGGTTCAGGATACGCAGTATTTT
>NA|NA|TRBV2|TRBJ1-6
CASIVQGSNSPLHF
TGTGCCAGCATCGTACAGGGATCCAATTCACCCCTCCACTTT
>NA|NA|TRBV14|TRBJ2-3
CASSQRRDLGGDTQYF
TGTGCCAGCAGCCAAAGACGGGACCTCGGGGGAGATACGCAGTATTTT
>TRBD2|once|TRBV7-8|TRBJ2-7
CASSLGTSASYEQYF
TGTGCCAGCAGCTTAGGGACTAGCGCATCCTACGAGCAGTACTTC
>NA|NA|TRBV7-2|TRBJ2-1
CASSLGAGSAYNEQFF
TGTGCCAGCAGCTTAGGGGCCGGGTCCGCCTACAATGAGCAGTTCTTC
>NA|NA|TRBV5-8|TRBJ2-3
CASSLSSGLGTDTQYF
TGTGCCAGCTCACTCTCCTCTGGCTTGGGCACAGATACGCAGTATTTT
>TRBD1|NA|TRBV5-6|TRBJ2-7
CASSKTGDGMKQYF
TGTGCCAGCAGCAAAACAGGGGACGGCATGAAGCAGTACTTC
>NA|few|TRBV23-1|TRBJ1-1
CASSQSIREENTEAFF
TGCGCCAGCAGTCAATCGATCAGGGAGGAAAACACTGAAGCTTTCTTT
>NA|NA|TRBV2|TRBJ2-7
CASRQGWDGPYEQYF
TGTGCCAGCAGGCAAGGTTGGGACGGACCCTACGAGCAGTACTTC
>TRBD1|NA|TRBV28|TRBJ1-1
CASSQIAGGTEAFF
TGTGCCAGCAGTCAGATTGCAGGGGGCACTGAAGCTTTCTTT
>NA|NA|TRBV28|TRBJ2-2
CASSLPAGNTGELFF
TGTGCCAGCAGTTTACCGGCCGGAAACACCGGGGAGCTGTTTTTT
>NA|once|TRBV6-1|TRBJ2-5
CASNPGNHQETQYF
TGTGCCAGCAACCCCGGGAACCATCAAGAGACCCAGTACTTC
>NA|NA|TRBV7-9|TRBJ2-1
CASSGGVGDSHYNEQFF
TGTGCCAGCAGCGGTGGGGTGGGAGACAGTCATTACAATGAGCAGTTCTTC
>NA|NA|TRBV30|TRBJ2-2
CAWSRQVTGELFF
TGTGCCTGGTCTAGACAGGTCACCGGGGAGCTGTTTTTT
>NA|NA|TRBV6-1|TRBJ1-5
CASSESPEAYQPQHF
TGTGCCAGCAGTGAAAGCCCCGAGGCCTATCAGCCCCAGCATTTT
>TRBD2|NA|TRBV28|TRBJ2-3
CATKLAETDTQYF
TGTGCCACCAAACTAGCGGAGACAGATACGCAGTATTTT
>TRBD1|NA|TRBV5-1|TRBJ1-1
CASSRDRVTEAFF
TGCGCCAGCAGCCGTGACAGGGTAACTGAAGCTTTCTTT
>NA|once|TRBV6-6|TRBJ1-1
CASNSFDIGTEAFF
TGTGCCAGCAATTCATTTGATATAGGCACTGAAGCTTTCTTT
>NA|NA|TRBV2|TRBJ2-7
CASSTDSVLGQYF
TGTGCCAGCAGTACCGACAGCGTTCTTGGGCAGTACTTC
>NA|NA|TRBV27|TRBJ2-3
CASSFSAPSTDTQYF
TGTGCCAGCAGTTTTAGCGCCCCAAGCACAGATACGCAGTATTTT
>NA|NA|TRBV9|TRBJ1-1
CASSFSGENTEAFF
TGTGCCAGCAGCTTCAGCGGAGAGAACACTGAAGCTTTCTTT
>NA|NA|TRBV2|TRBJ2-5
CASSLEGGSQETQYF
TGTGCCAGCAGCCTAGAGGGGGGGTCCCAAGAGACCCAGTACTTC
>TRBD2|NA|TRBV5-5|TRBJ2-7
CASSLAGSGYYEQYF
TGTGCCAGCAGCTTGGCAGGTAGCGGGTACTACGAGCAGTACTTC
>TRBD2|NA|TRBV2|TRBJ2-3
CADRLAFHTDTQYF
TGTGCCGACAGACTAGCGTTTCACACAGATACGCAGTATTTT
>TRBD1|NA|TRBV27|TRBJ1-5
CASSSKTGGGNQPQHF
TGTGCCAGCAGTTCAAAGACAGGGGGCGGCAATCAGCCCCAGCATTTT
>NA|NA|TRBV5-5|TRBJ2-7
CASSSVGGAGLEQYF
TGTGCCAGCAGCTCAGTCGGAGGGGCAGGTCTCGAGCAGTACTTC
>NA|NA|TRBV28|TRBJ2-7
CASTQGRGFSYEQYF
TGTGCCAGCACCCAAGGTCGGGGGTTCTCCTACGAGCAGTACTTC
>NA|few|TRBV5-1|TRBJ1-1
CASSLEGLNTEAFF
TGCGCCAGCAGCTTGGAGGGGTTGAACACTGAAGCTTTCTTT
>NA|NA|TRBV7-9|TRBJ2-7
CASSLPRGGGGYEQYF
TGTGCCAGCAGCCTCCCCAGGGGCGGGGGAGGCTACGAGCAGTACTTC
>NA|NA|TRBV19|TRBJ2-2
CASSIESGEWGELFF
TGTGCCAGTAGTATAGAATCCGGAGAATGGGGGGAGCTGTTTTTT
>NA|NA|TRBV6-5|TRBJ2-7
CASSKKQRDNYEQYF
TGTGCCAGCAGCAAGAAACAACGGGACAACTACGAGCAGTACTTC
>TRBD2|NA|TRBV4-2|TRBJ2-5
CASSQPLAGGHQETQYF
TGTGCCAGCAGCCAACCCCTAGCGGGAGGCCACCAAGAGACCCAGTACTTC
>NA|few|TRBV29-1|TRBJ1-1
CSVTPSFWTEAFF
TGCAGCGTTACCCCCAGCTTTTGGACTGAAGCTTTCTTT
>TRBD1|NA|TRBV5-5|TRBJ2-7
CASSSPWDSTRREQYF
TGTGCCAGCAGCTCCCCTTGGGACAGCACAAGGAGGGAGCAGTACTTC
>NA|NA|TRBV12-1|TRBJ1-3
CASSFVGQRRNTIYF
TGTGCCAGCAGCTTTGTGGGACAGAGGAGAAACACCATATATTTT
>NA|NA|TRBV27|TRBJ2-1
CASSFFGETYNEQFF
TGTGCCAGCAGTTTTTTCGGGGAGACCTACAATGAGCAGTTCTTC
>NA|NA|TRBV11-2|TRBJ2-7
CASSWDRSSYEQYF
TGTGCCAGCAGCTGGGACCGAAGCTCCTACGAGCAGTACTTC
>TRBD2|NA|TRBV18|TRBJ2-7
CASSPGISGKGSSYEQYF
TGTGCCAGCTCACCAGGGATTAGCGGGAAGGGGAGCTCCTACGAGCAGTACTTC
>NA|NA|TRBV29-1|TRBJ2-7
CSVGVASYEQYF
TGCAGCGTTGGGGTCGCCTCGTACGAGCAGTACTTC
>NA|NA|TRBV28|TRBJ2-1
CASTWEFGEQFF
TGTGCCAGCACTTGGGAGTTCGGTGAGCAGTTCTTC
>TRBD2|NA|TRBV7-6|TRBJ2-7
CASSLGFRVTSAEIYEQYF
TGTGCCAGCAGCTTAGGGTTTCGGGTGACTAGCGCCGAGATCTACGAGCAGTACTTC
>NA|NA|TRBV2|TRBJ1-3
CASSGDPRNTIYF
TGTGCCAGCAGTGGGGACCCGAGGAACACCATATATTTT
>TRBD2|NA|TRBV7-3|TRBJ2-3
CASSLRGWREGRLGTDTQYF
TGTGCCAGCAGCTTAAGAGGGTGGCGGGAGGGCCGTTTAGGCACAGATACGCAGTATTTT
>NA|NA|TRBV6-5|TRBJ2-2
CASSSLGGGVTGELFF
TGTGCCAGCAGTTCCCTAGGGGGGGGCGTCACCGGGGAGCTGTTTTTT
>TRBD2|NA|TRBV6-4|TRBJ2-1
CASSSTAGVDEQFF
TGTGCCAGCAGTTCTACAGCGGGGGTGGATGAGCAGTTCTTC
>TRBD2|NA|TRBV11-2|TRBJ2-3
CASSLRGLAGTDTQYF
TGTGCCAGCAGCTTAAGGGGACTAGCGGGAACAGATACGCAGTATTTT
>NA|NA|TRBV19|TRBJ2-2
CASSQGKDTGELFF
TGTGCCAGTAGCCAGGGTAAGGACACCGGGGAGCTGTTTTTT
>TRBD2|NA|TRBV6-6|TRBJ2-1
CASSLPGLAGVF
TGTGCCAGCAGTTTACCGGGACTAGCGGGAGTCTTC
>NA|NA|TRBV20-1|TRBJ1-1
CKTTEAFF
TGCAAAACCACTGAAGCTTTCTTT
>NA|NA|TRBV6-1|TRBJ1-2
CASRERGFSYTF
TGTGCCAGCAGAGAAAGGGGATTTAGCTACACCTTC
>NA|NA|TRBV28|TRBJ1-1
CASLADRANTEAFF
TGTGCCAGCCTCGCCGATAGGGCGAACACTGAAGCTTTCTTT
>NA|NA|TRBV28|TRBJ1-1
CASSSTGRITEAFF
TGTGCCAGCAGTTCCACGGGGAGGATAACTGAAGCTTTCTTT
>TRBD1|NA|TRBV6-6|TRBJ1-2
CASSPLGQGANGYTF
TGTGCCAGCAGTCCCCTAGGACAGGGGGCGAACGGCTACACCTTC